This TCR beta chain is drawn from a study of CD8+ T cells in alopecia areata. Sample treatment: oral pan-JAK inhibitor, 5-10 mg twice daily. Alopecia areata patients provided lesional scalp punch biopsies and peripheral blood. Broader study findings: Amid tofacitinib therapy, many expanded lesional clones stayed present in scalp and blood. Scalp repertoires also include resident alphabeta T cells from normal skin. Significant decreases in scalp clonality and expanded CD8+ clones followed tofacitinib treatment.

In each case, RNA was isolated and then reverse transcribed into cDNA as the sequencing template. TCRdb's table, derived via immunoSEQ multiplex PCR, lists solely in-frame clones and lacks some. The table records roughly 120,000 clones, roughly 58% of them present only once. Germline CDR1 LGHNA, CDR2 YNFKEQ. V lost 3 bases to trimming and J lost 0 bases; unmatched junction nucleotides: 3. CDR3 size: 15 residues. Comments on this clone: Its antigen is undetermined.

The receptor was isolated from a human donor with alopecia areata. Sample: CD8+ T cells sorted from blood, taken at week 4, from a patient treated with tofacitinib. The V and J genes are TRBV4-2 and TRBJ2-7, with 9 positions matching TRBD1. This CDR3 reads CASSQGQGLSYEQYF. CDR3 DNA: TGTGCCAGCAGCCAGGGACAGGGACTCTCCTACGAGCAGTACTTC.